This TCR beta chain was obtained from a study of T cell clusters in autoimmune cytopenias. Study-level findings and limits: Active autoimmune hepatitis patients had around 2.7-fold fewer exclusive TRB clusters than healthy donors. Primary autoimmune cytopenia patients appeared to lack physiological T cell clusters present in healthy donors.

A word on this clonotype: Its antigen remains unidentified.

The CDR3 spans 14 residues. The V gene's germline CDR1 is MNHEY and CDR2 SMNVEV (reference sequence). About 39,000 genome equivalents of blood DNA were amplified for TRB. TRB rearrangements were amplified by touch-down multiplex PCR with mixed TRB-A/B primers. Each CDR3 protein gets one entry in TCRdb, which reprocessed the multiplex PCR reads and gives no DNA. This sample contains about 7,500 distinct CDR3 sequences. These data were likewise used in another study, on T cell repertoires in aging, cancer and after chemotherapy. That work adds: Immunological memory after chemotherapy cannot be judged from the repertoire data.

This sequence joins TRBV27 and TRBJ1-1; TCRdb outputs TRBD1, but without DNA this stays unchecked. The sample comprised peripheral blood. The sequence came from a human donor with an autoimmune cytopenia or autoimmune hepatitis (not recorded which). CDR3 loop: CASSLVPRDTEAFF.